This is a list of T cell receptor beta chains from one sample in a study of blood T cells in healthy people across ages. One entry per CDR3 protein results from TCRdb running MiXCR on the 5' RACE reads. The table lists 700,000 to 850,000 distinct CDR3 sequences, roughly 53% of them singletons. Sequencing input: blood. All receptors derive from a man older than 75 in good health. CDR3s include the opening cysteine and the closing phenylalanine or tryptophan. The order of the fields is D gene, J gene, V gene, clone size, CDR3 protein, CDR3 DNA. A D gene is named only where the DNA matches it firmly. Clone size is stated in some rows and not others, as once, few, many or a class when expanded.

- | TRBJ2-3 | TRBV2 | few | CASSGTKLTGRYAYF | TGTGCCAGCAGTGGGACAAAGCTTACGGGCAGATACGCGTATTTT
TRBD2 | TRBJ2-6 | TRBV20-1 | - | CSAAGGAGANVLTF | TGCAGTGCTGCCGGGGGGGCTGGGGCCAACGTCCTGACTTTC
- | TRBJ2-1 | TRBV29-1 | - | CSVDMLDSYNEQFF | TGCAGCGTTGATATGCTGGACAGCTACAATGAGCAGTTCTTC
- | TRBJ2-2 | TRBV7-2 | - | CASSLVWGFTGELFF | TGTGCCAGCAGCTTAGTTTGGGGCTTCACCGGGGAGCTGTTTTTT
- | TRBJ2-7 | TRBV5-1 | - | CASSRGPTYEQYF | TGCGCCAGCAGCCGCGGACCCACCTACGAGCAGTACTTC
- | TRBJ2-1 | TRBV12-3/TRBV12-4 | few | CASSFTGSYNEQFF | TGTGCCAGCAGTTTTACAGGGTCCTACAATGAGCAGTTCTTC
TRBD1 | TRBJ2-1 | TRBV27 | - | CASGTGDYNEQFF | TGTGCCAGCGGGACAGGGGATTACAATGAGCAGTTCTTC
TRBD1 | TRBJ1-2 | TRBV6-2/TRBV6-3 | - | CASSGTGTRMSGYTF | TGTGCCAGCAGTGGGACAGGGACTAGAATGAGTGGCTACACCTTC
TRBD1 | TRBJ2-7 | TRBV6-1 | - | CASRRPGTGNGEQYF | TGTGCCAGCAGACGCCCCGGGACAGGGAATGGTGAGCAGTACTTC
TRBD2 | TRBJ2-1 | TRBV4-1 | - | CASSQGLLAVTYNEQFF | TGCGCCAGCAGCCAAGGATTACTAGCGGTAACCTACAATGAGCAGTTCTTC
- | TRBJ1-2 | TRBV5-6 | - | CASSLVGGAGYGYTF | TGTGCCAGCAGCTTGGTGGGGGGCGCTGGCTATGGCTACACCTTC
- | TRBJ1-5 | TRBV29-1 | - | CSVLGLGPSQPQHF | TGCAGCGTCCTGGGTCTGGGTCCCAGTCAGCCCCAGCATTTT
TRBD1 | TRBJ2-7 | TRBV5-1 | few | CASSEGTGTIYEQYF | TGCGCCAGCAGCGAAGGGACAGGCACGATCTACGAGCAGTACTTC
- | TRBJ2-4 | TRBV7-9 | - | CASSLAQGGGDIQYF | TGTGCCAGCAGCTTAGCACAGGGTGGAGGGGACATTCAGTACTTC
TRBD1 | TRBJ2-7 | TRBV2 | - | CASSEGYRGSEQYF | TGTGCCAGCAGTGAAGGGTACAGGGGCTCCGAGCAGTACTTC
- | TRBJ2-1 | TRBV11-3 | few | CASSLAGGRENEQFF | TGTGCCAGCAGCTTAGCGGGGGGCCGGGAAAATGAGCAGTTCTTC
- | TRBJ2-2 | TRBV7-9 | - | CASSPSYLERGGELELFF | TGTGCCAGCAGCCCAAGCTACCTAGAAAGAGGCGGGGAGCTGGAGCTGTTTTTT
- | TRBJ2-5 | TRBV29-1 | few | CSVGVGKETQYF | TGCAGCGTGGGCGTGGGGAAAGAGACCCAGTACTTC
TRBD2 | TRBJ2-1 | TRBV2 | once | CASSGGLADYEQFF | TGTGCCAGCAGTGGAGGACTAGCGGACTACGAGCAGTTCTTC
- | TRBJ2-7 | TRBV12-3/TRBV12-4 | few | CASSPVVAHEQYF | TGTGCCAGCAGCCCCGTGGTTGCCCACGAGCAGTACTTC
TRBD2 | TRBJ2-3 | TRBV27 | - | CASSLLPSGRSDTQYF | TGTGCCAGCAGTTTATTGCCTAGCGGGAGGTCAGATACGCAGTATTTT
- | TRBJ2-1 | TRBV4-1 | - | CASSQDPGLINYNEQFF | TGCGCCAGCAGCCAAGATCCCGGCCTGATCAATTACAATGAGCAGTTCTTC
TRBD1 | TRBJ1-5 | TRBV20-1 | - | CSVIGQGAQPQHF | TGCAGTGTCATTGGACAGGGGGCTCAGCCCCAGCATTTT
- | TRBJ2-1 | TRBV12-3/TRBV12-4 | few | CASSFGPLNEQFF | TGTGCCAGCAGTTTCGGGCCCCTAAATGAGCAGTTCTTC
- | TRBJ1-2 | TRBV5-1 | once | CASSLDGESHYTF | TGCGCCAGCAGCTTGGATGGGGAGTCCCACTACACCTTC
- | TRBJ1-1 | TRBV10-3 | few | CASGTGDPEAFF | TGTGCCTCCGGCACCGGGGACCCTGAAGCTTTCTTT
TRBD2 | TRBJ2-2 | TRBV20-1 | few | CSAKTSGANTGELFF | TGCAGTGCCAAGACTAGCGGGGCGAACACCGGGGAGCTGTTTTTT
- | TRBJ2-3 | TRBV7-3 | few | CASSFDGPTDTQYF | TGTGCCAGCAGCTTCGACGGCCCCACAGATACGCAGTATTTT
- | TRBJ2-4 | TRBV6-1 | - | CATNDGVKNIQYF | TGTGCCACGAACGACGGAGTAAAAAACATTCAGTACTTC
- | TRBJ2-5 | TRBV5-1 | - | CASSPPGHLQETQYF | TGCGCCAGCAGCCCACCGGGACACCTCCAAGAGACCCAGTACTTC
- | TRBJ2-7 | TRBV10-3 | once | CAISAGGRYEQYF | TGTGCCATCAGTGCAGGAGGGAGGTACGAGCAGTACTTC
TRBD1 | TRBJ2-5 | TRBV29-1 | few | CSGGTGEETQYF | TGCAGCGGGGGGACAGGGGAAGAGACCCAGTACTTC
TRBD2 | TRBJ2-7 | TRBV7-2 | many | CASSPSGGGAYEQYF | TGTGCCAGCAGCCCTAGCGGGGGCGGTGCCTACGAGCAGTACTTC
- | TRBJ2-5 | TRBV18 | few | CASSPVEETQYF | TGTGCCAGCTCACCAGTAGAAGAGACCCAGTACTTC
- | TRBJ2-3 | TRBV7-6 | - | CASSVLAQGSTDTQYF | TGTGCCAGCAGCGTCCTGGCACAGGGTAGCACAGATACGCAGTATTTT
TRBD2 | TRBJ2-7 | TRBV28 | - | CASRTSGRGEQYF | TGTGCCAGCAGGACTAGCGGGAGGGGCGAGCAGTACTTC
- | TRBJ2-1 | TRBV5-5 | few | CASSLASVNEQFF | TGTGCCAGCAGCTTGGCGTCCGTCAATGAGCAGTTCTTC
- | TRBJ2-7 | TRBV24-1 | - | CATSDLPGLYEQYF | TGTGCCACCAGTGATCTGCCAGGTCTCTACGAGCAGTACTTC
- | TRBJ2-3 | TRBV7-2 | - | CASSLGPLTDTQYF | TGTGCCAGCAGCCTTGGGCCCCTCACAGATACGCAGTATTTT
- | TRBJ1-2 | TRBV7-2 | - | CASSTPNGVTYGYTF | TGTGCCAGCAGCACACCGAACGGGGTCACCTATGGCTACACCTTC
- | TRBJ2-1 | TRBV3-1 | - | CASSQRLENEQFF | TGTGCCAGCAGCCAGCGACTAGAAAATGAGCAGTTCTTC
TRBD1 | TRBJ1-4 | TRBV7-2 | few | CASSWTGSSEKLFF | TGTGCCAGCAGCTGGACAGGGTCTAGCGAAAAACTGTTTTTT
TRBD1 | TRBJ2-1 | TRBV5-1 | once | CTSSATGSPLYEQFF | TGCACCAGCAGCGCGACAGGGTCCCCCTTGTATGAGCAGTTCTTC
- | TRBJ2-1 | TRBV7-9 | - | CASSPPPEQFF | TGTGCCAGCAGCCCCCCCCCCGAGCAGTTCTTC
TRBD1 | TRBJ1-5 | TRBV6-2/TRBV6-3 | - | CASSPNIGTGGRNQPQHF | TGTGCCAGCAGTCCCAACATTGGGACAGGGGGCAGGAATCAGCCCCAGCATTTT
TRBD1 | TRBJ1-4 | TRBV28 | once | CATRSRGGGEKLFF | TGTGCCACCCGCTCGCGAGGGGGCGGAGAAAAACTGTTTTTT
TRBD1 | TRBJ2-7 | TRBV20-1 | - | CSAPSDRGRYEQYF | TGCAGTGCTCCATCGGACAGGGGGCGGTACGAGCAGTACTTC
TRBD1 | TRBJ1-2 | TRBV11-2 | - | CASSLVGQGIREGYTF | TGTGCCAGCAGCTTAGTAGGACAGGGGATACGGGAAGGCTACACCTTC
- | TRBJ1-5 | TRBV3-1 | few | CASSQVDSNQPQHF | TGTGCCAGCAGCCAAGTAGATAGCAATCAGCCCCAGCATTTT
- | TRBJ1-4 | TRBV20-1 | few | CSARELQGYEKLFF | TGCAGTGCTAGAGAGCTGCAGGGGTATGAAAAACTGTTTTTT
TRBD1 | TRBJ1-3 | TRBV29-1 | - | CSVELTGVGNTIYF | TGCAGCGTTGAGTTGACAGGGGTCGGAAACACCATATATTTT
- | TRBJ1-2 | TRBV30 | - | CAWVRPGAHGYTF | TGTGCCTGGGTTCGACCAGGGGCTCATGGCTACACCTTC